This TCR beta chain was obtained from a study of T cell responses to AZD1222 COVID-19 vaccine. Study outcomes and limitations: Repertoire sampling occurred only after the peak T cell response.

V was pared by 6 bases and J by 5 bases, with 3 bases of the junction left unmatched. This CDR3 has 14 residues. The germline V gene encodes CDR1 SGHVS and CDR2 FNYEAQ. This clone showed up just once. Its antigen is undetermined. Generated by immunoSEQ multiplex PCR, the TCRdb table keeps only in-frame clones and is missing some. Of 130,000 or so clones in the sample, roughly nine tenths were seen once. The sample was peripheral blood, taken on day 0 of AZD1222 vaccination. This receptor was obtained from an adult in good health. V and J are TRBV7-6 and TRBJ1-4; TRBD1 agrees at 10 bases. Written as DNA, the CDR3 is TGTGCCAGCAGGAGGACAGGGGGGAATGAAAAACTGTTTTTT. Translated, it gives CASRRTGGNEKLFF.